This TCR beta chain was found in a study of blood T cell repertoires in COVID-19. Looking at the study overall: What the recovered Cohort 3 donors had was two negative PCRs, clearance, or symptom resolution. The United States, Italy and Spain supplied acute and convalescent COVID-19 samples. Sources were T cells, B-cell-depleted T cells, or PBMCs; the material itself was cDNA or gDNA.

Deletions cut 3 bases from V and 0 bases from J, with 11 bases between. There are 15 residues in the CDR3. Germline-derived CDR1 and CDR2 are MDHEN and SYDVKM. The method was immunoSEQ multiplex PCR; TCRdb's version includes in-frame clones alone and lacks a portion of them. The table records under 300,000 clones, 85% to 90% of them present only once. The receptor comes from a woman aged 55-75 years in a cohort exposed to, infected with or recovered from COVID-19 (not recorded which). Sequencing was performed on PBMCs or T cells enriched from blood (not recorded which). The rearrangement links TRBV28 to TRBJ1-1, with a weak D call TRBD1 (6 bases). The CDR3 DNA follows: TGTGCCAGCAGTTTCTTAGACAGGCTGAACACTGAAGCTTTCTTT. This encodes CASSFLDRLNTEAFF.